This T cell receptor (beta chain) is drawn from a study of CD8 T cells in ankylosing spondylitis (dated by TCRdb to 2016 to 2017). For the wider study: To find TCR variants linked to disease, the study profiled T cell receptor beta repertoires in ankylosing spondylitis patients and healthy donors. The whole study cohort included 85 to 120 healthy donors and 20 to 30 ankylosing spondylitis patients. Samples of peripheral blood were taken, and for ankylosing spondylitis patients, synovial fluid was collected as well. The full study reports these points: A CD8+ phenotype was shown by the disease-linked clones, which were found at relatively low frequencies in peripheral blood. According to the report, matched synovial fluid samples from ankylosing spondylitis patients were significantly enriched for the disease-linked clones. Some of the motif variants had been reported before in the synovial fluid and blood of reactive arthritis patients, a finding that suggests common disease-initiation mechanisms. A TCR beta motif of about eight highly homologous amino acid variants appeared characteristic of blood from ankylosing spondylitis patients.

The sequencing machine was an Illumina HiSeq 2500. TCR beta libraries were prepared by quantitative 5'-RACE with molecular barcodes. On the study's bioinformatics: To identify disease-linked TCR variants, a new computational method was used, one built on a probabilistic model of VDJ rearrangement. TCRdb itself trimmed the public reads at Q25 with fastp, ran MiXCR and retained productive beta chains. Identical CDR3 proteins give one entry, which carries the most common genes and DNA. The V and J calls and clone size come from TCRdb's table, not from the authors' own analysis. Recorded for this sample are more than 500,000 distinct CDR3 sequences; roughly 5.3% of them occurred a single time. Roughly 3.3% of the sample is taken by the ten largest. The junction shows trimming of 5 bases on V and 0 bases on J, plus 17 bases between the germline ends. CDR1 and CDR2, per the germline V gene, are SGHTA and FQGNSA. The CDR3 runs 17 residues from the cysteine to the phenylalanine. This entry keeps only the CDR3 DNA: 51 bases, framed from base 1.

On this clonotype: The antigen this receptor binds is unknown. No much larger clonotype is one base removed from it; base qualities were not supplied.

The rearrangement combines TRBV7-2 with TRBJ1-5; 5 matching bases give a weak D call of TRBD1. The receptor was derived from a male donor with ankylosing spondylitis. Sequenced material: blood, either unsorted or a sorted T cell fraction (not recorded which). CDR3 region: CASSPGGGWNSNQPQHF. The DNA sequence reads TGTGCCAGCAGCCCGGGTGGGGGGTGGAATAGCAATCAGCCCCAGCATTTT.